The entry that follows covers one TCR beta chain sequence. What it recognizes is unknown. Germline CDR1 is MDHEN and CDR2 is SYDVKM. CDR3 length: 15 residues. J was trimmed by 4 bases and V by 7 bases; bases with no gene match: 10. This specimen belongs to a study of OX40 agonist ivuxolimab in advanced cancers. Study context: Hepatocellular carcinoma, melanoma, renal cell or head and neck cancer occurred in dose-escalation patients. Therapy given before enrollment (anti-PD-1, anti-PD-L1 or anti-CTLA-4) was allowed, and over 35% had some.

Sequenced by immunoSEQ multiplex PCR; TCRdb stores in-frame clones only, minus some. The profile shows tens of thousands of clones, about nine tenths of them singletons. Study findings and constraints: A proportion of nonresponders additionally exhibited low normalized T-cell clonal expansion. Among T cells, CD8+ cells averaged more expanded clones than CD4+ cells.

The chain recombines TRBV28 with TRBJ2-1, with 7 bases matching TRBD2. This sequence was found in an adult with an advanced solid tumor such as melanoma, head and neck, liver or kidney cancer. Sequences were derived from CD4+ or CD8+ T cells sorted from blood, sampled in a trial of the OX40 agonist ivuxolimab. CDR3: CASTPPGSGYNEQFF. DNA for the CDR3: TGTGCCAGCACTCCCCCAGGTAGCGGGTACAATGAGCAGTTCTTC.